This is a list of T cell receptor beta chains from one sample in a study of blood T cell repertoires in COVID-19. The protocol was immunoSEQ multiplex PCR, while the TCRdb copy is restricted to in-frame clones and leaves out a portion. The sample shows about 150,000 clones, around 84% of them seen only once. The sample was peripheral blood. Source of these receptors: a human donor in a cohort sampled during active COVID-19. CDR3s include the opening cysteine and the closing phenylalanine or tryptophan. D genes are given only for firm matches. Rows may omit the clone size; those that give it use once, few, many or a size class.

TRBJ1-4	TRBV6-1	NA	NA	CASREGRGIRSEKLFF	TGTGCCAGCAGAGAAGGCAGGGGAATACGGAGTGAAAAACTGTTTTTT
TRBJ2-5	TRBV7-7	NA	NA	CASSPTSRGTQYF	TGTGCTAGCAGCCCGACTAGCAGGGGGACCCAGTACTTC
TRBJ1-2	TRBV5-4	NA	NA	CASSLVGEHYYGYTF	TGTGCCAGCAGCTTGGTCGGGGAGCACTACTATGGCTACACCTTC
TRBJ2-5	TRBV11-1	NA	TRBD2	CASSTRLAGRETQYF	TGTGCCAGCAGCACGCGACTAGCGGGCCGAGAGACCCAGTACTTC
TRBJ2-7	TRBV24-1	NA	NA	CATSAPGLIEQYF	TGTGCCACCAGTGCTCCGGGTCTAATCGAGCAGTACTTC
TRBJ2-3	TRBV5-1	NA	NA	CASSLSGGPSTDTQYF	TGCGCCAGCAGCCTTTCGGGGGGCCCCAGCACAGATACGCAGTATTTT
TRBJ1-5	TRBV6-2/TRBV6-3	few	NA	CASSYFGGGNQPQHF	TGTGCCAGCAGTTACTTCGGGGGAGGTAATCAGCCCCAGCATTTT
TRBJ2-2	TRBV7-3	NA	TRBD1	CASSPDRAMNTGELFF	TGTGCCAGCAGCCCCGACAGGGCGATGAACACCGGGGAGCTGTTTTTT
TRBJ2-1	TRBV7-6	NA	TRBD2	CASSSPRLAGLSSYNEQFF	TGTGCCAGCAGCTCCCCCCGGCTAGCGGGGCTATCCTCCTACAATGAGCAGTTCTTC
TRBJ1-5	TRBV18	once	TRBD1	CASAGGQGQPQHF	TGTGCCAGCGCAGGCGGACAGGGACAGCCCCAGCATTTT
TRBJ1-6	TRBV18	NA	NA	CASSPDSYNSPLHF	TGTGCCAGCTCACCCGACAGCTATAATTCACCCCTCCACTTT
TRBJ1-3	TRBV30	NA	NA	CAWSRGDAGNTIYF	TGTGCCTGGAGTCGGGGAGATGCTGGAAACACCATATATTTT
TRBJ1-4	TRBV7-9	NA	TRBD1	CASSSRQGVNEKLFF	TGTGCCAGCAGCTCGCGACAGGGGGTTAATGAAAAACTGTTTTTT
TRBJ2-4	TRBV21-1	NA	NA	CASSKVSGLAKNIQYF	TGTGCCAGCAGCAAAGTTTCGGGACTAGCCAAAAACATTCAGTACTTC
TRBJ2-7	TRBV5-4	NA	TRBD1	CASSSTSEGQIYEQYF	TGTGCCAGCAGCTCTACCTCCGAGGGACAGATCTACGAGCAGTACTTC
TRBJ1-6	TRBV14	NA	TRBD1	CASSIDRGTNSPLHF	TGTGCCAGCAGCATTGACAGGGGAACAAATTCACCCCTCCACTTT
TRBJ1-2	TRBV19	NA	NA	CASSPRVGGNYGYTF	TGTGCCAGTAGTCCCCGGGTGGGGGGGAACTATGGCTACACCTTC
TRBJ2-7	TRBV6-1	NA	TRBD2	CASSESLASGPYEQYF	TGTGCCAGCAGTGAATCCTTGGCTAGCGGCCCCTACGAGCAGTACTTC
TRBJ2-3	TRBV4-2	few	NA	CASSPFGPLARGTDTQYF	TGTGCCAGCAGCCCCTTTGGCCCTCTGGCGAGGGGCACAGATACGCAGTATTTT
TRBJ2-5	TRBV6-2/TRBV6-3	once	TRBD2	CASSYSWRGGATQYF	TGTGCCAGCAGTTACTCGTGGCGGGGGGGCGCGACCCAGTACTTC
TRBJ2-3	TRBV28	NA	NA	CASSGGRNFNTQYF	TGTGCCAGCAGCGGGGGGCGGAACTTCAATACGCAGTATTTT
TRBJ1-4	TRBV29-1	NA	TRBD1	CSVDGTGNEKLFF	TGCAGCGTTGATGGGACAGGAAATGAAAAACTGTTTTTT
TRBJ1-3	TRBV9	NA	NA	CASSVDSANSGNTIYF	TGTGCCAGCAGCGTCGACAGCGCGAACTCTGGAAACACCATATATTTT
TRBJ2-7	TRBV5-6	NA	NA	CASSFPDFEQYF	TGTGCCAGCAGCTTTCCGGACTTCGAGCAGTACTTC
TRBJ2-5	TRBV18	NA	TRBD1	CASNTGGAETQYF	TGTGCCAGCAATACAGGGGGCGCAGAGACCCAGTACTTC
TRBJ2-5	TRBV7-2	NA	TRBD1	CASSPGTGIGVTQYF	TGTGCCAGCAGCCCTGGGACAGGGATAGGAGTGACCCAGTACTTC
TRBJ1-1	TRBV7-8	NA	NA	CASSLFQQANTEAFF	TGTGCCAGCAGCCTTTTCCAACAGGCGAACACTGAAGCTTTCTTT
TRBJ2-7	TRBV5-1	NA	NA	CASSLESGYEQYF	TGCGCCAGCAGCTTGGAGTCGGGTTACGAGCAGTACTTC
TRBJ2-7	TRBV7-9	NA	NA	CASSAWGLYEQYF	TGTGCCAGCAGCGCATGGGGGCTCTACGAGCAGTACTTC
TRBJ2-7	TRBV15	NA	TRBD2	CATSRDVTSGTYEQYF	TGTGCCACCAGCAGAGACGTGACTAGCGGGACCTACGAGCAGTACTTC
TRBJ2-1	TRBV28	NA	TRBD2	CASSLRGGPREQFF	TGTGCCAGCAGTTTACGGGGGGGGCCCCGTGAGCAGTTCTTC
TRBJ1-4	TRBV6-5	NA	NA	CASSSAGHQKLFF	TGTGCCAGCAGTTCGGCAGGGCATCAAAAACTGTTTTTT
TRBJ1-6	TRBV28	many	TRBD1	CASSHTPGRGDSPLHF	TGTGCCAGCAGTCACACCCCGGGCAGGGGGGACTCACCCCTCCACTTT
TRBJ1-6	TRBV19	NA	NA	CASSTSGSGSRSPLHF	TGTGCCAGTAGTACCTCCGGCTCGGGGAGCCGTTCACCCCTCCACTTT
TRBJ2-7	TRBV28	NA	TRBD1	CASSYSQGGRFEQYF	TGTGCCAGCAGTTACTCACAGGGGGGACGTTTCGAGCAGTACTTC
TRBJ2-7	TRBV18	once	TRBD1	CASSLGQGPYEQYF	TGTGCCAGCTCGCTTGGACAGGGCCCCTACGAGCAGTACTTC
TRBJ2-7	TRBV30	NA	TRBD2	CAWDRGGGGEQYF	TGTGCCTGGGATCGGGGGGGAGGAGGGGAGCAGTACTTC
TRBJ2-3	TRBV30	few	NA	CAWSVPGTSQYF	TGTGCCTGGAGTGTACCGGGAACTTCGCAGTATTTT
TRBJ1-2	TRBV7-8	NA	TRBD1	CASSLARTGGDYGYTF	TGTGCCAGCAGCTTAGCCCGAACAGGGGGCGACTATGGCTACACCTTC
TRBJ2-1	TRBV11-3	NA	NA	CASSLAPIYNEQFF	TGTGCCAGCAGCTTGGCCCCCATCTACAATGAGCAGTTCTTC
TRBJ1-2	TRBV3-1/TRBV3-2	NA	NA	CASSETGRGMGGYTF	TGTGCCAGCAGTGAAACGGGCAGGGGAATGGGTGGCTACACCTTC
TRBJ1-4	TRBV4-3	NA	NA	CASSQEFPGEKLFF	TGCGCCAGCAGCCAAGAATTCCCCGGGGAAAAACTGTTTTTT
TRBJ1-1	TRBV27	NA	NA	CASTRGSRGGTEAFF	TGTGCCAGCACCCGGGGGTCGAGGGGTGGCACTGAAGCTTTCTTT
TRBJ1-5	TRBV7-8	NA	NA	CASSLVGRGARQPQHF	TGTGCCAGCAGCTTAGTGGGGAGGGGGGCGAGGCAGCCCCAGCATTTT
TRBJ1-4	TRBV5-1	NA	NA	CASTARGRGEKLFF	TGCGCCAGCACCGCACGTGGGCGTGGTGAAAAACTGTTTTTT
TRBJ1-1	TRBV5-6	NA	TRBD1	CASSTTDRLGTEAFF	TGTGCCAGCAGCACAACGGACAGGCTTGGGACTGAAGCTTTCTTT
TRBJ1-2	TRBV7-8	NA	NA	CASSLLGAGKIYGYTF	TGTGCCAGCAGCTTACTGGGTGCAGGGAAAATCTATGGCTACACCTTC